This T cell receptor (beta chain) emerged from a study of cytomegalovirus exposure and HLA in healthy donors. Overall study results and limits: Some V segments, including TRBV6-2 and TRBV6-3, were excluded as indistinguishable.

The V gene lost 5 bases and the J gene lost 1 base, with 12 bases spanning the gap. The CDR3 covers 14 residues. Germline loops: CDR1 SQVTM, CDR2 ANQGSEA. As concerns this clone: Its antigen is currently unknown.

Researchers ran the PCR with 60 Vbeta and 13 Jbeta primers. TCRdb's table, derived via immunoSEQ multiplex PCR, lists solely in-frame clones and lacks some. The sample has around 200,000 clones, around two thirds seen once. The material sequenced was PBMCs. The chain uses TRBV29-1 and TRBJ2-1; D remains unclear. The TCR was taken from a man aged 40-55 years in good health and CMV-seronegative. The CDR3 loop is CSVFEARSYNEQFF. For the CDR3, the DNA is TGCAGCGTTTTCGAAGCACGGTCCTACAATGAGCAGTTCTTC.